Below are 4 T cell receptor beta chains sequenced from a single sample in a study of T cells after yellow fever vaccination. In TCRdb, the 5' RACE reads were re-called with MiXCR into one record per CDR3 protein. The sample records 200,000 to 300,000 distinct CDR3 sequences, under 15% being singletons. The sequences come from CD4+ T cells sorted from PBMCs, collected 45 days after the yellow fever booster vaccination. Every receptor here comes from a young man who received the YFV17D yellow fever vaccine.

This clonotype was observed a handful of times. The V and J genes are TRBV5-1 and TRBJ2-5, with 14 bases lining up with TRBD2. V was pared by 4 bases and J by 2 bases, with 10 bases of the junction left unmatched. Germline loops: CDR1 SGHRS, CDR2 YFSETQ. This CDR3 spans 18 amino acids. The CDR3 bases are TGCGCCAGCAGCACGGCGGGGACTAGCGGGAGTGGACAAGAGACCCAGTACTTC. Translating gives CASSTAGTSGSGQETQYF.

This clonotype was counted between two and nine times. The chain carries TRBV6-1 and TRBJ2-2, with a tentative D call TRBD1 (5 bases). The CDR3 sequence is 14 residues long. Germline V CDR1 and CDR2: MNHNS, SASEGT. The V and J ends lost 7 bases and 0 bases respectively, with 9 bases between them. This chain's CDR3 is CASIVGPNTGELFF. In DNA, the CDR3 is TGTGCCAGCATAGTGGGGCCGAACACCGGGGAGCTGTTTTTT.

This clonotype was found a few times. The chain carries TRBV12-5 and TRBJ2-5; 8 bases map to TRBD2. The CDR3 extends over 14 amino acids. V shed 6 bases, J shed 1 base, and the junction held 4 bases outside the gene matches. Germline V gene data show CDR1 as LGHNT and CDR2 as FRNRAP. The CDR3 nucleotides are TGTGCTAGTGGCCGTAGCGGGGCCCAAGAGACCCAGTACTTC. It yields the protein CASGRSGAQETQYF.

This clonotype showed up many times. The chain employs TRBV7-9 and TRBJ2-3; D is perhaps TRBD2 (5 bases). The ends were cut back, 5 bases at V and 4 bases at J, with 10 bases in the middle. The CDR3 length is 13 residues. Germline loops: CDR1 SEHNR, CDR2 FQNEAQ (reference sequence). CDR3 in amino acids: CASSRGSADTQYF. The CDR3 DNA sequence: TGTGCCAGCAGCCGTGGGAGTGCAGATACGCAGTATTTT.